These T cell receptor beta chains were read from a single sample in a study of identical twins. One entry per CDR3 protein results from TCRdb running MiXCR on the 5' RACE reads. In the table there are around 530,000 distinct CDR3 sequences, 12% to 15% of which are singletons. The sample was also reused in another study, on yellow fever vaccine responses in identical twins.

Sequenced sample: CD4+ T cells sorted from blood. The receptors stem from a woman under 30 in good health. The CDR3 runs from the conserved cysteine through the conserved F or W. D genes are given only for firm matches. The size of a clone is reported for some rows only, either as once, few or many, or as a class for expanded clones.

clone_size	v_call	j_call	d_call	cdr3_aa	cdr3_nt
.	TRBV5-5	TRBJ2-7	TRBD1	CASRLDRGQSYEQYF	TGTGCCAGCAGATTAGACAGGGGACAGAGCTACGAGCAGTACTTC
few	TRBV20-1	TRBJ1-6	TRBD1	CSASSTGDSPLHF	TGCAGTGCTTCATCGACAGGGGATTCACCCCTCCACTTT
once	TRBV14	TRBJ2-5	TRBD1	CASSHLTGGYQETQYF	TGTGCCAGCAGCCACCTGACAGGGGGGTACCAAGAGACCCAGTACTTC
few	TRBV15	TRBJ2-1	.	CATSRVGPTLGGEQFF	TGTGCCACCAGCAGAGTCGGACCGACCCTCGGGGGTGAGCAGTTCTTC
few	TRBV7-8	TRBJ2-1	TRBD2	CASSLGLAWSNEQFF	TGTGCCAGCAGCTTAGGACTAGCGTGGTCCAATGAGCAGTTCTTC
many	TRBV4-1	TRBJ2-1	TRBD2	CASSQGRAGVNYNEQFF	TGCGCCAGCAGCCAAGGGCGAGCGGGAGTTAACTACAATGAGCAGTTCTTC
few	TRBV10-3	TRBJ2-3	.	CAISEQGFVTDTQYF	TGTGCCATCAGTGAACAGGGTTTTGTGACAGATACGCAGTATTTT
few	TRBV6-4	TRBJ2-4	.	CASSEGTAAKNIQYF	TGTGCCAGCAGTGAGGGAACAGCGGCCAAAAACATTCAGTACTTC
many	TRBV4-1	TRBJ2-4	.	CASSHHTTKNIQYF	TGCGCCAGCAGCCACCACACAACCAAAAACATTCAGTACTTC
.	TRBV20-1	TRBJ2-1	TRBD2	CCASRRGASGDSSYNEQFF	TGCTGTGCTAGCCGAAGAGGGGCTAGCGGGGATAGCTCCTACAATGAGCAGTTCTTC
few	TRBV11-2	TRBJ1-2	.	CASSSKDSGQVYGYTF	TGTGCCAGCAGCAGCAAGGACAGCGGACAAGTCTATGGCTACACCTTC
.	TRBV28	TRBJ2-1	.	CASSKRHRYNEQFF	TGTGCCAGCAGTAAAAGACATAGGTACAATGAGCAGTTCTTC
.	TRBV6-1	TRBJ2-2	TRBD2	CASSVAGFTGELFF	TGTGCCAGCAGTGTAGCGGGGTTCACCGGGGAGCTGTTTTTT
.	TRBV20-1	TRBJ2-3	TRBD1	CSSMGQSTDTQYF	TGCAGTTCCATGGGACAGAGCACAGATACGCAGTATTTT
.	TRBV15	TRBJ2-2	.	CATSRPDSGELFF	TGTGCCACCAGCAGACCAGACTCCGGGGAGCTGTTTTTT
.	TRBV28	TRBJ2-3	TRBD2	CASSLRTSGDRDTQYF	TGTGCCAGCAGTCTTCGGACTAGCGGGGATAGAGATACGCAGTATTTT
.	TRBV7-8	TRBJ2-3	TRBD2	CASSLGGQRGAFTDTQYF	TGTGCCAGCAGCTTAGGGGGCCAGCGGGGGGCCTTCACAGATACGCAGTATTTT
few	TRBV2	TRBJ2-2	TRBD1	CASSSSPGGTGELFF	TGTGCCAGCAGTTCGAGCCCAGGGGGCACCGGGGAGCTGTTTTTT
.	TRBV7-2	TRBJ2-3	TRBD1	CASSLWGQGVADTQYF	TGTGCCAGCAGCTTATGGGGACAGGGGGTTGCAGATACGCAGTATTTT
.	TRBV10-3	TRBJ2-1	TRBD1	CAIRTGVGNNEQFF	TGTGCCATCAGGACAGGGGTCGGAAACAATGAGCAGTTCTTC
.	TRBV12-3/TRBV12-4	TRBJ1-3	.	CASTLYGGSGNTIYF	TGTGCCAGCACCCTTTACGGGGGCTCTGGAAACACCATATATTTT
many	TRBV4-1	TRBJ2-1	TRBD1	CASSQEVLGQGINEQFF	TGCGCCAGCAGCCAAGAGGTATTGGGACAGGGAATAAATGAGCAGTTCTTC
.	TRBV4-1	TRBJ1-1	.	CASSQLRARAFF	TGCGCCAGCAGCCAACTCAGGGCTAGGGCTTTCTTT
many	TRBV3-1	TRBJ2-2	.	CASSQQGAGELFF	TGTGCCAGCAGCCAACAAGGGGCCGGGGAGCTGTTTTTT
.	TRBV7-8	TRBJ1-2	.	CASSPVGGNGYTF	TGTGCCAGCAGCCCAGTGGGGGGTAATGGCTACACCTTC
few	TRBV7-8	TRBJ2-5	TRBD2	CASSLVGTSVQETQYF	TGTGCCAGCAGCTTAGTAGGGACTAGCGTTCAAGAGACCCAGTACTTC
few	TRBV3-1	TRBJ2-5	.	CASSPQSLGETQYF	TGTGCCAGCAGCCCCCAATCATTGGGAGAGACCCAGTACTTC
.	TRBV20-1	TRBJ2-1	.	CSARDFIGDAKQFF	TGCAGTGCTAGAGATTTTATAGGGGATGCCAAGCAGTTCTTC
.	TRBV10-3	TRBJ1-6	TRBD1	CAISESLAGGPNSPLHF	TGTGCCATCAGTGAGTCATTGGCAGGGGGACCCAATTCACCCCTCCACTTT
.	TRBV11-3	TRBJ2-1	.	CASSPRLVTNNEQFF	TGTGCCAGCAGCCCCCGACTGGTAACAAACAATGAGCAGTTCTTC
.	TRBV29-1	TRBJ2-1	TRBD1	CSIGQALEQFF	TGCAGCATAGGACAGGCCCTAGAGCAGTTCTTC
.	TRBV5-5	TRBJ1-4	.	CASSLATGTTNEKLFF	TGTGCCAGCAGCTTGGCTACAGGGACAACTAATGAAAAACTGTTTTTT
.	TRBV12-3/TRBV12-4	TRBJ2-7	.	CASSEGLPSSYEQYF	TGTGCCAGCTCCGAGGGACTCCCGAGCTCCTACGAGCAGTACTTC
.	TRBV28	TRBJ1-3	.	CASTMTGASGNTIYF	TGTGCCAGCACCATGACAGGAGCCTCTGGAAACACCATATATTTT
.	TRBV29-1	TRBJ1-5	.	CSVREGLTQHF	TGCAGCGTTAGGGAAGGGTTGACCCAGCATTTT
.	TRBV19	TRBJ2-5	.	CATAASWETQYF	TGTGCTACGGCAGCTTCGTGGGAGACCCAGTACTTC
many	TRBV11-2	TRBJ1-5	.	CASSSQGFAQPQHF	TGTGCCAGCAGCTCACAGGGTTTTGCTCAGCCCCAGCATTTT
.	TRBV20-1	TRBJ1-5	.	CSATDGPGQPQHF	TGCAGTGCTACGGACGGTCCAGGGCAGCCCCAGCATTTT